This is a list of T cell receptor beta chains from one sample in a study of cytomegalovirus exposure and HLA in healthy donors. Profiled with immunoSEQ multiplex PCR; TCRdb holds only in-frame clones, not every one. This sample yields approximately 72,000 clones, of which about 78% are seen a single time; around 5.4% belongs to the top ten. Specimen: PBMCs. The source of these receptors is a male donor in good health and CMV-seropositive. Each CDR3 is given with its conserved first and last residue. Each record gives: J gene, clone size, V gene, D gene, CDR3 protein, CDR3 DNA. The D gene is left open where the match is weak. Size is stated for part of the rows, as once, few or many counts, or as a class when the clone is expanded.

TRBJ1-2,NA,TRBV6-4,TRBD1,CASSPGTGHYGYTF,TGTGCCAGCAGCCCCGGGACAGGACACTATGGCTACACCTTC
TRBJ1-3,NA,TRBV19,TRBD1,CASRGQGVGNTIYF,TGTGCCAGTAGGGGACAGGGGGTTGGAAACACCATATATTTT
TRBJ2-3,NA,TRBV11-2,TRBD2,CASSSPQGLADPTDTQYF,TGTGCCAGCAGCTCCCCTCAGGGACTAGCGGACCCCACAGATACGCAGTATTTT
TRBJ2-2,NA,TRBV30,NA,CAWSFLRGELFF,TGTGCCTGGAGTTTCCTTCGCGGGGAGCTGTTTTTT
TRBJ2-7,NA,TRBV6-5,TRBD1,CASSYSRLGQSYEQYF,TGTGCCAGCAGTTACTCCCGGTTGGGACAGTCCTACGAGCAGTACTTC
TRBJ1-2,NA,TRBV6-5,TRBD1,CASSYPDRGGYTF,TGTGCCAGCAGTTACCCGGACAGGGGAGGCTACACCTTC
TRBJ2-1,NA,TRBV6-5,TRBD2,CASSQTSGGYNEQFF,TGTGCCAGCAGTCAAACTAGCGGGGGATACAATGAGCAGTTCTTC
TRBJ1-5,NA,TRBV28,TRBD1,CASSRQGRDQPQHF,TGTGCCAGCAGTAGACAGGGAAGGGACCAGCCCCAGCATTTT
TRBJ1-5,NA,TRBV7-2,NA,CASSLYLRDGKKTNQPQHF,TGTGCCAGCAGCTTATATTTGAGAGACGGGAAAAAAACCAATCAGCCCCAGCATTTT
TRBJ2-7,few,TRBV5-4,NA,CASSFPAAYEQYF,TGTGCCAGCAGCTTCCCTGCGGCTTACGAGCAGTACTTC
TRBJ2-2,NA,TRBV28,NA,CASTRDFRVTIGELFF,TGTGCCAGCACCCGTGACTTCAGGGTAACGATCGGGGAGCTGTTTTTT
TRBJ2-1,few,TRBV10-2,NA,CASSDSRDYNEQFF,TGCGCCAGCAGTGACAGCCGGGACTACAATGAGCAGTTCTTC
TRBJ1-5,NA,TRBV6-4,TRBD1,CASTYRDRITFSNQPQHF,TGTGCCAGCACCTACAGGGACAGGATCACGTTCAGCAATCAGCCCCAGCATTTT
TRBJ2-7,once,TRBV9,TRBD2,CASSPTGTSDYEQYF,TGTGCCAGCAGCCCTACCGGGACTAGCGACTACGAGCAGTACTTC
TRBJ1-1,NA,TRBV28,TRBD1,CASSTLTSGQGALRLGNTEAFF,TGTGCCAGCAGTACCCTGACTTCAGGACAGGGTGCCCTTAGATTGGGGAACACTGAAGCTTTCTTT
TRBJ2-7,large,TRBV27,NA,CASSERTRGTYEQYF,TGTGCCAGCAGTGAGCGGACGCGAGGCACCTACGAGCAGTACTTC
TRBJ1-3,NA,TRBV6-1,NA,CASSEDYLRSGVGGNTIYF,TGTGCCAGCAGTGAAGACTATCTCCGGTCGGGGGTGGGCGGAAACACCATATATTTT
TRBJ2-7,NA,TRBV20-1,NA,CSATDNCEQYF,TGCAGTGCTACAGACAACTGCGAGCAGTACTTC
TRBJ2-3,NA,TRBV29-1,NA,CSVEGVRPSTDTQYF,TGCAGCGTTGAGGGAGTCAGGCCTAGCACAGATACGCAGTATTTT
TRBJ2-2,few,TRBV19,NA,CASEPFDGELFF,TGTGCCAGCGAGCCATTTGACGGGGAGCTGTTTTTT
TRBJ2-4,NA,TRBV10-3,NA,CAISETKNIQYF,TGTGCCATCAGTGAGACTAAAAACATTCAGTACTTC
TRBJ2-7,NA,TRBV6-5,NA,CASKGGAGPSYEQYF,TGTGCCAGCAAGGGGGGGGCAGGGCCTTCCTACGAGCAGTACTTC
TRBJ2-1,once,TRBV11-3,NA,CASSLDRLNNEQFF,TGTGCCAGCAGCTTAGATCGACTAAACAATGAGCAGTTCTTC
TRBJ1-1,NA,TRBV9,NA,CASSVITGNTEAFF,TGTGCCAGCAGCGTTATAACTGGGAACACTGAAGCTTTCTTT
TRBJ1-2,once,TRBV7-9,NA,CASSSLSYGYTF,TGTGCCAGCAGCTCACTTAGCTATGGCTACACCTTC
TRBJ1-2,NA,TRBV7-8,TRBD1,CASSFGQVKNYGYTF,TGTGCCAGCAGCTTCGGACAGGTGAAAAACTATGGCTACACCTTC
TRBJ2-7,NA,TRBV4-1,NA,CASSQDRAGPYEQYF,TGCGCCAGCAGCCAAGATAGAGCAGGGCCCTACGAGCAGTACTTC
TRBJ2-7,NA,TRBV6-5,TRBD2,CASGRTSFDEQYF,TGTGCCAGCGGAAGGACTAGCTTCGACGAGCAGTACTTC
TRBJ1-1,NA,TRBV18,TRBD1,CASSPQDRGPMNTEAFF,TGTGCCAGCTCACCACAAGACAGGGGACCGATGAACACTGAAGCTTTCTTT
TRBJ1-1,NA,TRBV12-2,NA,CASRFMLWDRADINGTEAFF,TGTGCAAGTCGCTTTATGTTATGGGACAGGGCGGATATTAATGGCACTGAAGCTTTCTTT
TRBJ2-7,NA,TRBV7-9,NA,CASSPGGEQYF,TGTGCCAGCTCTCCCGGGGGCGAGCAGTACTTC
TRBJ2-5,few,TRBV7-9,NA,CASSLRRGWTQYF,TGTGCCAGCAGCTTAAGGCGGGGATGGACCCAGTACTTC
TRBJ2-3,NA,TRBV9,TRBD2,CASPSGFTDTQYF,TGTGCCAGCCCTAGCGGCTTCACAGATACGCAGTATTTT
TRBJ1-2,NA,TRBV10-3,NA,CAITPDRQNYGYTF,TGTGCCATCACCCCCGACAGGCAGAACTATGGCTACACCTTC
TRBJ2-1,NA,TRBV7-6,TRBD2,CASSPGLAGERGPTEQFF,TGTGCCAGCAGCCCGGGACTAGCGGGAGAAAGAGGCCCCACTGAGCAGTTCTTC
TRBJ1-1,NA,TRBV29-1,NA,CSVDRYYTEAFF,TGCAGCGTTGATCGCTACTACACTGAAGCTTTCTTT
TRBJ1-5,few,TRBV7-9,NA,CASSQGSGQPQHF,TGTGCCAGCAGCCAGGGGAGTGGGCAGCCCCAGCATTTT
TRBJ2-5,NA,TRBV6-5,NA,CASSPLRGQETQYF,TGTGCCAGCAGTCCGCTGCGAGGCCAAGAGACCCAGTACTTC
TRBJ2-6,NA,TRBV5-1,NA,CASSQTASGANVLTF,TGCGCCAGCAGCCAGACAGCGTCCGGGGCCAACGTCCTGACTTTC
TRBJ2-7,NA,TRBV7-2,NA,CASSMLTSVGYEQYF,TGTGCCAGCAGCATGCTGACTAGTGTCGGGTACGAGCAGTACTTC
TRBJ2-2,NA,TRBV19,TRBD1,CASTPWGTGGAGELFF,TGTGCCAGTACTCCGTGGGGGACAGGAGGAGCCGGGGAGCTGTTTTTT